This is a list of T cell receptor beta chains from one sample in a study of blood T cell repertoires in COVID-19. Generated by immunoSEQ multiplex PCR, the TCRdb table keeps only in-frame clones and is missing some. In the table there are 88,000 or so clones, roughly four fifths of which are singletons. Material: peripheral blood. These receptor sequences come from an elderly man with acute or convalescent COVID-19. Both conserved end residues are part of each CDR3.

CDR3: CASSPLAGGPTGELFF; V: TRBV5-1
CDR3: CASSLATGQMNTEAFF; V: TRBV5-1
CDR3: CASSVKDSSYGYTF; V: TRBV7-6
CDR3: CASSWGGGGYSYNEQFF; V: TRBV7-3
CDR3: CAWSVTAPNEKLFF; V: TRBV30
CDR3: CASSYSWQGAAEAFF; V: TRBV6-5
CDR3: CASSFTGVASPLHF; V: TRBV6-5
CDR3: CASSLRAGVLNSPLHF; V: TRBV27
CDR3: CATGGQGPGYEQYF; V: TRBV2
CDR3: CASSLQRTDTQYF; V: TRBV4-2
CDR3: CASSQVSGELFF; V: TRBV3-1/TRBV3-2
CDR3: CASSLGQGNIGETQYF; V: TRBV7-8
CDR3: CATNRGLDGNQPQHF; V: TRBV2
CDR3: CASSSSGYNEQFF; V: TRBV12-3/TRBV12-4
CDR3: CASRGTRDNNEQFF; V: TRBV10-2
CDR3: CAWSVHRKTEAFF; V: TRBV30
CDR3: CASSHHGLGLYEQYF; V: TRBV5-6
CDR3: CASSLQLSTGNTEAFF; V: TRBV5-1
CDR3: CASSPSAGAGTEAFF; V: TRBV3-1/TRBV3-2
CDR3: CASARVSPTEAFF; V: TRBV6-5
CDR3: CASSRDRGMGEKLFF; V: TRBV10-2
CDR3: CAIRREGADYGYTF; V: TRBV10-3
CDR3: CASSEKPGHIYEQYF; V: TRBV2
CDR3: CASNPPGQGAGEQYF; V: TRBV13
CDR3: CASSLTGENSPLHF; V: TRBV7-2